The 10 T cell receptor beta chains listed next were all sequenced from one sample in a study of blood T cell repertoires in COVID-19. Sequencing was performed with immunoSEQ multiplex PCR; in TCRdb, only in-frame clones are kept and a portion is missing. The sample includes about 130,000 clones, roughly three quarters seen only once; the top ten take approximately 2%. Sequenced sample: peripheral blood. The receptors derive from a woman in her 70s with acute or convalescent COVID-19.

The sample holds one count of this clone. The chain combines TRBV19 with TRBJ2-1; 7 bases agree with TRBD2. V shed 4 bases, J shed 0 bases, and the junction held 6 bases outside the gene matches. The germline V gene has CDR1 LNHDA and CDR2 SQIVND (reference sequence). This CDR3 comprises 16 residues. CDR3 protein: CASSRGLMSSYNEQFF. The CDR3 coding sequence is TGTGCCAGTAGTAGGGGACTAATGAGCTCCTACAATGAGCAGTTCTTC. The complete variable domain, with remaining parts taken from reference TRBV19 and TRBJ2-1, reads DGGITQSPKYLFRKEGQNVTLSCEQNLNHDAMYWYRQDPGQGLRLIYYSQIVNDFQKGDIAEGYSVSREKKESFPLTVTSAQKNPTAFYLCASSRGLMSSYNEQFFGPGTRLTVL.

The V call is TRBV15, the J call TRBJ1-6; D not certain. Germline assignment: CDR1 LNHNV and CDR2 YYDKDF (reference sequence). Trimming shortened V by 0 bases and J by 9 bases, and 12 bases separated the two germline ends. This CDR3 has 15 amino acids. The CDR3: CATSRDEVGGSPLHF. The CDR3 nucleotides read TGTGCCACCAGCAGAGATGAGGTCGGCGGTTCACCCCTCCACTTT.

V gene TRBV5-6 combines with J gene TRBJ2-3; D remains unclear. Trimming removed 2 bases from V and 0 bases from J, with 7 bases in between. CDR1 and CDR2 (germline): SGHDT, YYEEEE. The CDR3 sequence is 14 residues long. The CDR3 DNA reads as TGTGCCAGCAGCTTTTGGGCTAGCACAGATACGCAGTATTTT. Its translation is CASSFWASTDTQYF.

The chain recombines TRBV28 with TRBJ2-5; 8 bases agree with TRBD2. Germline V CDR1 and CDR2: MDHEN, SYDVKM. Trimming cost V 2 bases and J 4 bases; bases outside gene matches: 6. The CDR3 runs to 15 residues. DNA for the CDR3: TGTGCCAGCAGTTTAGCTCGGGGGGGAGGAGAGACCCAGTACTTC. Amino acid sequence: CASSLARGGGETQYF.

V is TRBV18 and J is TRBJ2-3; D is possibly TRBD1 (5 bases). Per germline, CDR1 KGHSH and CDR2 LQKENI. The CDR3 sequence is 16 residues long. V lost 3 bases and J 3 bases, leaving 16 bases between the germline ends. CDR3 in DNA: TGTGCCAGCTCACCTCGCCTAGGGGTGGATACAGATACGCAGTATTTT. Its protein product is CASSPRLGVDTDTQYF.

This chain joins TRBV15 and TRBJ1-6; D is ambiguous. Germline CDR1 is LNHNV and CDR2 is YYDKDF (reference sequence). Trimming left V 5 bases short and J 7 bases short, with 6 bases between. This CDR3 region has 12 residues. CDR3 coding DNA: TGTGCCACCAGCTACTCGAATTCACCCCTCCACTTT. Translated: CATSYSNSPLHF.

The J gene is TRBJ1-1, the V gene TRBV5-1; 9 bases map to TRBD1. CDR3 length: 15 amino acids. Trimming at V came to 7 bases and at J to 0 bases, leaving 7 bases not matched to a gene. Germline-derived CDR1 and CDR2 are SGHRS and YFSETQ. The CDR3 nucleotides read TGCGCCAGCCAAACTTGGACAGGGGTGAACACTGAAGCTTTCTTT. Protein: CASQTWTGVNTEAFF.

The rearrangement joins TRBV6-2 or TRBV6-3 to TRBJ2-5, with 7 bases matching TRBD2. The junction had 2 bases not matched to a gene; V was cut back by 4 bases and J by 3 bases. This CDR3 region has 13 residues. Germline CDR1 MNHEY, CDR2 SVGEGT. The CDR3 bases are TGTGCCAGCAGTTGGGGACTAAAAGAGACCCAGTACTTC. Translation: CASSWGLKETQYF.

The chain carries TRBV2 and TRBJ2-3, with D perhaps matching TRBD1 (6 bases). This CDR3 has 13 amino acids. V lost 5 bases to trimming and J lost 2 bases, with 8 bases between them. Germline CDR1 and CDR2: SNHLY and FYNNEI. The CDR3 DNA reads TGTGCCAGCAGTTTGGGGGCCACAGATACGCAGTATTTT. Amino acid sequence: CASSLGATDTQYF.

A few counts support this clone. The chain recombines TRBV7-9 with TRBJ2-1; perhaps TRBD2 as D (6 bases). The CDR3 is made up of 13 amino acids. V lost 1 base to trimming and J lost 12 bases, with 13 bases between them. Germline V lookup: CDR1 SEHNR, CDR2 FQNEAQ (reference sequence). The CDR3 protein is CASSLDAGPPQFF. The DNA of the CDR3 is TGTGCCAGCAGCTTAGATGCGGGGCCCCCGCAGTTCTTC.